This record looks at one T cell receptor (beta chain) sequence and its context. This sample is drawn from a study of blood T cell repertoires in COVID-19. At the level of the study: Nucleic acid was either cDNA or gDNA, and it came from T cells, B-cell-depleted T cells, or PBMCs.

The protocol was immunoSEQ multiplex PCR, while the TCRdb copy is restricted to in-frame clones and leaves out a portion. The table includes 220,000 or so clones, around 83% detected once. The CDR3 is 14 residues long. The junction had 5 bases not matched to a gene; V was cut back by 4 bases and J by 5 bases. Germline V gene data show CDR1 as SNHLY and CDR2 as FYNNEI. The chain has TRBV2 and TRBJ2-1, with 7 bases matching TRBD2. Material: PBMCs or T cells enriched from blood (not recorded which). This TCR derives from a woman in her thirties or forties who had recovered from COVID-19. CDR3 in amino acids: CASSAVLADNEQFF. The CDR3 nucleotides are TGTGCCAGCAGTGCGGTCCTAGCGGACAATGAGCAGTTCTTC. The whole variable domain, remainder taken from reference TRBV2 and TRBJ2-1, is EPEVTQTPSHQVTQMGQEVILRCVPISNHLYFYWYRQILGQKVEFLVSFYNNEISEKSEIFDDQFSVERPDGSNFTLKIRSTKLEDSAMYFCASSAVLADNEQFFGPGTRLTVL.